Below, 27 T cell receptor beta chains from the same sample are listed, as sequenced in a study of cytomegalovirus exposure and HLA in healthy donors. The PCR had 60 Vbeta and 13 Jbeta primers. Sequencing was performed with immunoSEQ multiplex PCR; in TCRdb, only in-frame clones are kept and a portion is missing. The top ten clones hold approximately 2.4% of a sample with approximately 170,000 clones, approximately 78% of them seen once. The sample was PBMCs. These receptors were obtained from a male donor in good health and CMV-seronegative.

The chain links TRBV15 to TRBJ1-2; D remains unclear. V gave up 0 bases and J gave up 1 base, with 6 bases separating them. The CDR3 runs 14 residues. Germline CDR1 is LNHNV and CDR2 is YYDKDF (reference sequence). The CDR3 loop reads CATSRDPVNYGYTF. Written as DNA, the CDR3 is TGTGCCACCAGCAGAGATCCCGTTAACTATGGCTACACCTTC.

This clone was picked up one time. The J gene is TRBJ1-3, the V gene TRBV11-2; D is ambiguous. Germline V gives CDR1 SGHAT, CDR2 FQNNGV. This CDR3 has 12 amino acids. The V end was cut by 5 bases, the J end by 1 base, with 3 bases between. This CDR3 reads CASSASGNTIYF. The CDR3 DNA is TGTGCCAGCAGCGCGTCTGGAAACACCATATATTTT.

This rearrangement joins TRBV6-6 to TRBJ2-7; TRBD1 matches 7 bases. Germline trimming cut 2 bases from V and 5 bases from J; bases unmatched to any gene: 6. Germline V gives CDR1 MNHNY, CDR2 SVGAGI (reference sequence). The CDR3 spans 14 residues. Here the CDR3 DNA reads TGTGCCAGCAGTTACAACCCACAGGGGCACGAGCAGTACTTC. Translated, it gives CASSYNPQGHEQYF.

V gene TRBV5-1 combines with J gene TRBJ2-7; D perhaps matches TRBD2 (7 bases). Trimming left V 0 bases short and J 5 bases short, with 21 bases between. CDR3 length: 17 residues. The V gene's germline CDR1 is SGHRS and CDR2 YFSETQ. CDR3 region: CASSLGPAGYPGDEQYF. The CDR3 DNA sequence: TGCGCCAGCAGCTTGGGTCCAGCGGGGTACCCAGGGGACGAGCAGTACTTC.

The chain couples TRBV4-3 to TRBJ1-5; D is ambiguous. The germline V gene encodes CDR1 LGHNA and CDR2 YSLEER. This CDR3 is 16 amino acids long. Trimming pared 0 bases from V and 2 bases from J, leaving 11 bases between. The CDR3 sequence: CASSQDPPGGNQPQHF. For the CDR3, the DNA is TGCGCCAGCAGCCAAGACCCCCCCGGGGGCAATCAGCCCCAGCATTTT.

The chain employs TRBV19 and TRBJ2-5, with D tentatively TRBD2 (6 bases). V dropped 1 base and J dropped 3 bases, with 6 bases sitting between them. The CDR3 is 13 amino acids. CDR1 LNHDA and CDR2 SQIVND come from the germline V gene (reference sequence). CDR3 sequence reads: CASSIGGEETQYF. Written as DNA, the CDR3 is TGTGCCAGTAGTATAGGCGGGGAAGAGACCCAGTACTTC.

V is TRBV29-1 and J is TRBJ1-2; TRBD1 might be the D (5 bases). The CDR3 runs to 15 residues. The V and J ends lost 1 base and 6 bases respectively, with 18 bases between them. Germline-derived CDR1 and CDR2 are SQVTM and ANQGSEA. CDR3 coding DNA: TGCAGCGTTGAAGGCTTTCAGGGTTTTTATGATGGCTACACCTTC. It is translated as CSVEGFQGFYDGYTF.

The chain links TRBV29-1 to TRBJ2-7, with 7 bases lining up with TRBD1. V shed 1 base and J 1 base; nucleotides not matched to a gene: 10. Germline V gene lookup returns CDR1 SQVTM and CDR2 ANQGSEA. The CDR3 runs 16 residues. The CDR3 nucleotides read TGCAGCGTTGAAGGGGTAGGGACAGAATATTCCTACGAGCAGTACTTC. Translated: CSVEGVGTEYSYEQYF.

The chain couples TRBV7-2 to TRBJ2-7; 8 nucleotides agree with TRBD1. The CDR3 contains 13 residues. CDR1 SGHTA and CDR2 FQGNSA come from the germline V gene. Losses at the gene ends were 6 bases for V and 11 bases for J; bases not matched to a gene: 12. The CDR3: CASRQDPGGAEYF. In DNA, the CDR3 is TGTGCCAGCAGGCAGGACCCAGGGGGCGCCGAGTACTTC.

The chain carries TRBV19 and TRBJ2-1; 9 bases are shared with TRBD1. V trimming: 4 bases; J trimming: 2 bases; junction bases outside the gene matches: 6. The V gene's germline CDR1 is LNHDA and CDR2 SQIVND (reference sequence). This CDR3 is 16 amino acids long. The CDR3 DNA sequence: TGTGCCAGTAGTACCAATACAGGGGGCGCCTACAATGAGCAGTTCTTC. Encoded protein: CASSTNTGGAYNEQFF.

The gene calls are TRBV5-1 and TRBJ1-5; the match to TRBD1 covers 7 bases. After removal of 0 bases from V and 5 bases from J, the junction contained 5 bases not matched to a gene. CDR1 and CDR2 from the germline V gene are SGHRS and YFSETQ. This CDR3 contains 15 residues. The CDR3 region has the DNA TGCGCCAGCAGCTTGGTCGGGGACAGCGATCAGCCCCAGCATTTT. Its translation: CASSLVGDSDQPQHF.

This clone was picked up one time. This chain uses TRBV4-3 with TRBJ2-5, with D uncertain. Between the trimmed V and J ends, which lost 3 bases and 5 bases, there was a span of 10 bases. Germline CDR1 LGHNA, CDR2 YSLEER. CDR3 length: 13 amino acids. The CDR3 sequence: CASSQTPTETQYF. The CDR3 bases are TGCGCCAGCAGCCAGACACCTACGGAGACCCAGTACTTC.

This chain uses TRBV15 with TRBJ1-4, with TRBD1 as a possible D gene (6 bases). V dropped 5 bases and J dropped 5 bases, with 12 bases sitting between them. Germline V lookup: CDR1 LNHNV, CDR2 YYDKDF (reference sequence). This CDR3 contains 14 residues. As DNA, the CDR3 is TGTGCCACCAGCTTGGACAGAAAAAATGAAAAACTGTTTTTT. It is translated as CATSLDRKNEKLFF.

This sequence joins TRBV4-1 and TRBJ2-5; 8 bases are a match to TRBD1. The CDR3 is made up of 16 amino acids. V trimming: 2 bases; J trimming: 5 bases; junction bases outside the gene matches: 10. Germline assignment: CDR1 MGHRA and CDR2 YSYEKL. CDR3: CASSQPRQGARETQYF. In DNA, the CDR3 is TGCGCCAGCAGCCAACCGCGGCAGGGGGCCAGGGAGACCCAGTACTTC.

This clone was recorded a few times. The rearrangement links TRBV6-1 to TRBJ1-5, with a tentative D call TRBD1 (6 bases). The CDR3 loop spans 14 amino acids. Germline V lookup: CDR1 MNHNS, CDR2 SASEGT. Between the trimmed V and J ends, which lost 1 base and 7 bases, there was a span of 11 bases. In DNA form, the CDR3 reads TGTGCCAGCAGTGAAGGTAGGGGGTGGCAGCCCCAGCATTTT. Its translation: CASSEGRGWQPQHF.

The chain has TRBV5-4 and TRBJ2-2; TRBD2 might be the D (5 bases). The CDR3 length is 16 residues. V dropped 4 bases and J dropped 7 bases, with 20 bases sitting between them. The germline CDR1 and CDR2 sequences are SGHNT and YYREEE (reference sequence). The CDR3 protein is CASSRKLDQSGGELFF. Here the CDR3 DNA reads TGTGCCAGCAGCCGAAAACTAGATCAGTCCGGCGGGGAGCTGTTTTTT.

The chain recombines TRBV6-5 with TRBJ2-3; D uncertain. The V end lost 0 bases, the J end lost 3 bases, and 13 bases lay between the germline ends. Germline V CDR1 and CDR2: MNHEY, SVGAGI. This CDR3 region has 16 residues. In nucleotides, the CDR3 is TGTGCCAGCAGTTACTCGAATACCCCGGGTACAGATACGCAGTATTTT. Translation gives CASSYSNTPGTDTQYF.

This clone was observed a single time. The chain is built from TRBV6-5 and TRBJ2-5, with D unresolved. CDR1 is MNHEY and CDR2 is SVGAGI in the germline V gene. Between the trimmed V and J ends, which lost 5 bases and 4 bases, there was a span of 8 bases. The CDR3 length is 12 residues. For the CDR3, the DNA is TGTGCCAGCAGTCGGGTGGGAGAGACCCAGTACTTC. Translation gives CASSRVGETQYF.

The rearrangement joins TRBV5-1 to TRBJ1-2, with D uncertain. The CDR3 runs to 13 residues. CDR1 is SGHRS and CDR2 is YFSETQ in the germline V gene. Deletions cut 2 bases from V and 7 bases from J, with 12 bases between. This CDR3 reads CASSFSPSGGYTF. CDR3 nucleotides: TGCGCCAGCAGCTTCTCCCCGTCGGGTGGCTACACCTTC.

Comment on this clone: Germline is not matched at one junction end, which may reflect a read error. V is TRBV7-9 and J is TRBJ1-5; no definite D call. The CDR3 length is 12 residues. Germline CDR1 is SEHNR and CDR2 is FQNEAQ (reference sequence). This chain's CDR3 is CSSSSLNQPQHF. The CDR3 bases are TGTTCCAGCAGCTCCCTCAATCAGCCCCAGCATTTT.

This clone was seen once. This rearrangement joins TRBV19 to TRBJ1-1, with 9 bases aligning to TRBD1. The J segment lost 5 bases and the V segment lost 8 bases, leaving 9 bases of the junction unmatched. The germline V gene encodes CDR1 LNHDA and CDR2 SQIVND (reference sequence). The CDR3 is made up of 14 amino acids. CDR3 loop: CASHRDRAMTEAFF. Here the CDR3 DNA reads TGTGCCAGTCACCGGGACAGGGCCATGACTGAAGCTTTCTTT. The full variable domain, rest sourced from reference TRBV19 and TRBJ1-1, is DGGITQSPKYLFRKEGQNVTLSCEQNLNHDAMYWYRQDPGQGLRLIYYSQIVNDFQKGDIAEGYSVSREKKESFPLTVTSAQKNPTAFYLCASHRDRAMTEAFFGQGTRLTVV.

V and J are TRBV5-6 and TRBJ1-2; no firm D call. The CDR3 spans 15 residues. Germline V gene lookup returns CDR1 SGHDT and CDR2 YYEEEE. Trimming shortened V by 0 bases and J by 7 bases, and 16 bases separated the two germline ends. The CDR3 DNA reads TGTGCCAGCAGCTTGGGATCTACGGTACGTGGTGGCTACACCTTC. It is translated as CASSLGSTVRGGYTF.

The genes are TRBV7-6 and TRBJ1-5, with 10 bases aligning to TRBD1. Trimming cost V 5 bases and J 7 bases; bases outside gene matches: 5. This CDR3 comprises 14 residues. Germline values: CDR1 SGHVS, CDR2 FNYEAQ. The chain's CDR3 is CASSLRQGAQPQHF. The CDR3 bases are TGTGCCAGCAGCCTACGACAGGGGGCACAGCCCCAGCATTTT.

The CDR3 DNA follows: TGCGCCAGCAGCCAAGAGGGCGGGAGGAGCACAGATACGCAGTATTTT. Translation gives CASSQEGGRSTDTQYF. This chain connects TRBV4-1 to TRBJ2-3; 8 bases are shared with TRBD2. The CDR3 length is 16 residues. Trimming took 0 bases from V and 0 from J; bases not matched to a gene: 2. Looked up from germline, CDR1 is MGHRA and CDR2 is YSYEKL.

CDR3 sequence: CASSVEEFLSGTPHNEQFF. CDR3 coding DNA: TGTGCCAGCAGCGTAGAAGAATTTTTGTCGGGGACACCTCACAATGAGCAGTTCTTC. This chain connects TRBV9 to TRBJ2-1; maybe TRBD1 (6 bases). CDR3 length: 19 amino acids. V dropped 0 bases and J dropped 5 bases, with 24 bases sitting between them. The V gene's germline CDR1 is SGDLS and CDR2 YYNGEE.

The chain has TRBV9 and TRBJ2-7, with D possibly being TRBD2 (6 bases). Germline-derived CDR1 and CDR2 are SGDLS and YYNGEE. V was cut by 4 bases and J by 0 bases, with 14 bases left in between. This CDR3 contains 15 residues. CDR3 protein: CASSPASGLSYEQYF. The CDR3 nucleotides are TGTGCCAGCAGCCCAGCCTCGGGACTCTCCTACGAGCAGTACTTC.

This clone came up a few times. This chain connects TRBV5-6 to TRBJ2-4; 8 nucleotides line up with TRBD1. J lost 7 bases, V lost 0 bases, and 3 bases had no gene match. The CDR3 covers 14 residues. Germline CDR1 and CDR2: SGHDT and YYEEEE. The CDR3 reads CASSLGQGSNIQYF. In DNA, the CDR3 is TGTGCCAGCAGCTTGGGACAGGGGAGTAACATTCAGTACTTC. Together with reference TRBV5-6 and TRBJ2-4, the CDR3 gives the full variable domain: DAGVTQSPTHLIKTRGQQVTLRCSPKSGHDTVSWYQQALGQGPQFIFQYYEEEERQRGNFPDRFSGHQFPNYSSELNVNALLLGDSALYLCASSLGQGSNIQYFGAGTRLSVL.